This T cell receptor (beta chain) was documented in a study of T cells in Graves' hyperthyroidism and ophthalmopathy. TCR beta CDR3 regions were amplified from RNA. First-round RT-PCR targeting the TCR CDR3 was performed with the HTBI primer set. TCRdb redid the calling of the multiplex PCR reads with MiXCR, one entry per CDR3 protein. The profile covers approximately 400,000 distinct CDR3 sequences, with 13% appearing a single time and less than 25% taken by the ten largest. Germline-derived CDR1 and CDR2 are MNHNS and SASEGT. V lost 0 bases and J lost 7; bases outside the gene matches: 9. This CDR3 region has 16 residues.

This TCR derives from a man aged 25-40 years with Graves' hyperthyroidism that later progressed to Graves' ophthalmopathy. This chain connects TRBV6-1 to TRBJ1-5; 7 nucleotides line up with TRBD1. Source material: blood. CDR3 region: CASSEAVQLGGQPQHF. Written as DNA, the CDR3 is TGTGCCAGCAGTGAAGCCGTACAGCTAGGGGGCCAGCCCCAGCATTTT.